Reported below is one T cell receptor (beta chain). The antigen remains unidentified. Only in-frame clones appear in the TCRdb table, and some are missing; sequencing was by immunoSEQ multiplex PCR. The table has just over 60,000 clones, more than 70% seen once. The data originate from a study of T cell responses to AZD1222 COVID-19 vaccine. Study-level information: Pooled in the analysis were second doses at about 4 or about 12 weeks.

Overall study results and limits: Targets within unmutated variant regions were reportedly found for nearly half of spike-specific TCRs.

The receptor was derived from an adult in good health. Sequenced here: peripheral blood, sampled on day 0 of AZD1222 vaccination.

Here the CDR3 reads CSVGQGTGGYTF. CDR3 DNA sequence: TGCAGCGTTGGACAGGGGACCGGCGGCTACACCTTC. The rearrangement uses TRBV29-1 and TRBJ1-2; 8 bases are shared with TRBD1. CDR1 is SQVTM and CDR2 is ANQGSEA in the germline V gene. This CDR3 comprises 12 residues. The V segment lost 4 bases and the J segment 8 bases; nucleotides outside the gene matches: 6.